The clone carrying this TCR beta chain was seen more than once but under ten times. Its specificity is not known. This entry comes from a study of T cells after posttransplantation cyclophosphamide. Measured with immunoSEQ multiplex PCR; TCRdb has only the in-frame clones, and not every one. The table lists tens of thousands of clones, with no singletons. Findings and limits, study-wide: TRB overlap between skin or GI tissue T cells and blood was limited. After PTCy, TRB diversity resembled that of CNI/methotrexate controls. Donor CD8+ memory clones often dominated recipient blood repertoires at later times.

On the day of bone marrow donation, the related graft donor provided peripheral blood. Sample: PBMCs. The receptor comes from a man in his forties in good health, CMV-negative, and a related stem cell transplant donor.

The CDR3, as DNA: TGTGCCAGCAGCCCAGGACTAGCGGTCACAGATACGCAGTATTTT. Translation: CASSPGLAVTDTQYF. This rearrangement joins TRBV7-6 to TRBJ2-3, with 10 positions matching TRBD2. This CDR3 has 15 amino acids. After removal of 5 bases from V and 2 bases from J, the junction contained 4 bases not matched to a gene. Germline V gene data show CDR1 as SGHVS and CDR2 as FNYEAQ.